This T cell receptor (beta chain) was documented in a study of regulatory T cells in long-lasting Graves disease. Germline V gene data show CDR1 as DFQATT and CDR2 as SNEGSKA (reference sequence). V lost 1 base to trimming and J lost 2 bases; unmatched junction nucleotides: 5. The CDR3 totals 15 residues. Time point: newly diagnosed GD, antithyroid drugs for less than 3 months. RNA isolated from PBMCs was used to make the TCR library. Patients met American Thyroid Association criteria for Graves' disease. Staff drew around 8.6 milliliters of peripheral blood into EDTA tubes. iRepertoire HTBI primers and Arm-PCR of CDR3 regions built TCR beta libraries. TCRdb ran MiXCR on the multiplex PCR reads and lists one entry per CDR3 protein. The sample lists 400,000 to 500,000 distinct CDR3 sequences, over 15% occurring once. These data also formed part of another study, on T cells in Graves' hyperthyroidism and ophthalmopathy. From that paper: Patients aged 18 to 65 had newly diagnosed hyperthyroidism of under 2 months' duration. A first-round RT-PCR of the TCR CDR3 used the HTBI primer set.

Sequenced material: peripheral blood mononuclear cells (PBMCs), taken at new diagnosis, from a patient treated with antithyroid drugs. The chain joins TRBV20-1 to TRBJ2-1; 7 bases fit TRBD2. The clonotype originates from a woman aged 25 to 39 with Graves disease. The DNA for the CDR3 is TGCAGTGCTAGAGTTGCGGGAGACCCCTACAATGAGCAGTTCTTC. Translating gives CSARVAGDPYNEQFF.